This entry is about one TCR beta chain. Its antigen is as yet unknown. Assay: immunoSEQ multiplex PCR; the TCRdb copy retains only in-frame clones and omits some. The sample has nearly 750,000 clones, 55% to 80% seen once. The data originate from a study of shared clonotypes between healthy human individuals. Across the whole study: Plates per donor: three CD4 naive, three CD4 memory, two CD8 naive, one CD8 memory. General study findings and limits: Donors were few, which limited the genetic and exposure-history diversity represented.

The authors divided CD4+ cells into CD45RA+ naive and CD45RA-negative memory subsets. The source is a woman in her twenties or thirties in good health. The sample taken for sequencing was memory CD4+ T cells sorted from blood. Stated subset: CD45RA-negative fraction.

The CDR3 nucleotides read TGCAGCGTTGGAATCGGCCGGGCTAACTATGGCTACACCTTC. Translation: CSVGIGRANYGYTF. V gene TRBV29-1 combines with J gene TRBJ1-2; no clear D. The germline V gene encodes CDR1 SQVTM and CDR2 ANQGSEA. The CDR3 totals 14 residues. The V gene lost 4 bases and the J gene lost 0 bases, with 12 bases spanning the gap.